This T cell receptor (beta chain) stems from a study of blood T cell repertoires in COVID-19 (dated by TCRdb to about 2020). The study in broad terms: Samples covering the acute and convalescent phases of COVID-19 were provided by collaborators in the United States, Italy and Spain. Sample metadata almost always included a de-identified subject ID, COVID-19 status, age in years and sex. Where available, HLA class I and class II types were obtained from metadata supplied by the sample provider rather than from assay-based typing. The samples were drawn from two sources: the first 160 participants of the ongoing ImmuneRACE study, and fewer than 1,500 subjects contributed by 6 global collaborators. Deeply sampled blood TCRbeta repertoires from subjects exposed to, actively infected with, or recovered from COVID-19 were included in the dataset. The repertoires were released in a freely available public database meant as a resource for research on the immune response to SARS-CoV-2. The material from the prospective study consisted of cDNA or gDNA derived from T cells, B-cell-depleted T cells, or PBMCs.

In the prospective study, participants were roughly 18 to 100 years old, resided in approximately 22 geographic areas of the United States, and were enrolled through a virtual design. Cohort assignment in the prospective study relied on participant-reported clinical history from a screening survey and a study questionnaire. Recovered participants in ImmuneRACE Cohort 3 were defined as having two consecutive negative NP/OP PCR tests, clearance from a healthcare professional, or resolution of symptoms. In the prospective study, mobile phlebotomists collected whole blood, serum and a nasopharyngeal or oropharyngeal swab from each participant. Additional blood draws and questionnaires over an approximately 2-month period could optionally be provided by prospective study participants. Blood samples from the prospective study were shipped frozen or at room temperature prior to DNA extraction. What the authors observed across the whole study: The amount of clinical and demographic metadata varied by source and participant and was provided uncurated.

TCRbeta CDR3 regions were amplified from genomic DNA using the immunoSEQ Assay, a bias-controlled multiplex PCR. Processing in the source paper ran as follows. The number of nucleated cells in each sample was estimated by amplification of reference gene primers within the assay. Sequence reads were collapsed and filtered to measure the absolute abundance of every unique TCRbeta CDR3 rearrangement. For each sample, productive Simpson clonality was calculated as the square root of Simpson's diversity index across productive rearrangements. In its TCRdb copy, this immuneACCESS table keeps in-frame sequences only and misses some clones. Where compared with another copy, unresolved V genes explain less than half of these, and the others have no known cause. D and trimming were read from the DNA, whereas the V and J calls and clone size are those reported in that table. The sample table shows around 300,000 clones, and approximately 86% are seen once. Around 0.9% of the sample goes to the ten largest clones.

Concerning this clone: Its antigen specificity is not known. It has no much larger one-base neighbor in the sample; base qualities were not kept.

CDR1 and CDR2 (LNHDA, SQIVND) derive from the germline V gene (reference sequence). The CDR3, from cysteine to phenylalanine, totals 15 residues. Of the read, only the CDR3 DNA is kept; its 45 bases are in frame from base 1. Germline trimming: 5 bases from V, 7 bases from J; junction bases outside gene matches: 8. The receptor chain draws on TRBV19 and TRBJ1-6; 7 junctional bases match TRBD1. The TCR sequence derives from a woman aged 25 to 39 who had recovered from COVID-19. The sample was PBMCs or T cells enriched from blood (not recorded which). The sequence in DNA is TGTGCCAGTAGTGAAGGGGACAGCGTCAATTCACCCCTCCACTTT. It specifies CASSEGDSVNSPLHF.